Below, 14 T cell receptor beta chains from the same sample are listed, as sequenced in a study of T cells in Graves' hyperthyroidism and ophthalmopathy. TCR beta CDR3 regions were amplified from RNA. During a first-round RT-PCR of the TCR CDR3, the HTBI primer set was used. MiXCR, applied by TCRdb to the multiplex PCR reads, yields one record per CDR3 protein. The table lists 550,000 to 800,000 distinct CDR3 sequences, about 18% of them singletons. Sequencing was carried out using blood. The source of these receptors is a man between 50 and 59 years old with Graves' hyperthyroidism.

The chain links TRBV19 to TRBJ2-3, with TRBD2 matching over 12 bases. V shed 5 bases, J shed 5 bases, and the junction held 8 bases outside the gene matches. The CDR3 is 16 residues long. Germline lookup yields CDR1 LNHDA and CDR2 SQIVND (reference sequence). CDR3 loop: CASSVRTSGIQDTQYF. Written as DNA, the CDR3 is TGTGCCAGTAGTGTTCGGACTAGCGGGATCCAAGATACGCAGTATTTT.

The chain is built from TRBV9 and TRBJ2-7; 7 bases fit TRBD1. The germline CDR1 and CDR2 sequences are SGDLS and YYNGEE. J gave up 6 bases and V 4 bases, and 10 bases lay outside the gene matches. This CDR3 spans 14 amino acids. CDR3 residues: CASSSGQNMFEQYF. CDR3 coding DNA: TGTGCCAGCAGCTCGGGACAGAATATGTTCGAGCAGTACTTC.

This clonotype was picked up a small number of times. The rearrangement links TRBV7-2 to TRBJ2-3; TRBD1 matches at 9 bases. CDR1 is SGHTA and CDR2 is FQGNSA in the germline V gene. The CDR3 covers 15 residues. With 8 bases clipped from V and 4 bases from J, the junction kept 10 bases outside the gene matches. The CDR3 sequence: CASGSGTGFPDTQYF. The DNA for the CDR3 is TGTGCCAGCGGCTCCGGGACAGGGTTTCCAGATACGCAGTATTTT.

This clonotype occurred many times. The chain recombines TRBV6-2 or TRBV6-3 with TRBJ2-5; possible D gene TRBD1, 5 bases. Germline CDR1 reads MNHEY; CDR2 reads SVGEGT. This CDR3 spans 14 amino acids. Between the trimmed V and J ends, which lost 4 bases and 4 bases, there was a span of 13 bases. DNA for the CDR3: TGTGCCAGCAGTTCAGGGCTCCCCCCAGAGACCCAGTACTTC. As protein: CASSSGLPPETQYF.

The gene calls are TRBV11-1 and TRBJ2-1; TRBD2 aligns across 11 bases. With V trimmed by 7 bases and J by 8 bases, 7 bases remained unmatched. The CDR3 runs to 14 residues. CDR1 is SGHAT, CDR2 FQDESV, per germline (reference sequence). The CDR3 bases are TGTGCCAGCAAGACTAGCGGGATGGCCGATGAGCAGTTCTTC. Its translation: CASKTSGMADEQFF.

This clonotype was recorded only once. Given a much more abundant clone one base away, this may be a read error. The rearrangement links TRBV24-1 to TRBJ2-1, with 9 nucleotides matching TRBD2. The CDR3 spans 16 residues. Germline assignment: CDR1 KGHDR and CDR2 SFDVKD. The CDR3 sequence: CATSDFLAGTYDEQFF. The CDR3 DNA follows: TGTGCCACCAGTGATTTCCTAGCGGGGACCTACGATGAGCAGTTCTTC.

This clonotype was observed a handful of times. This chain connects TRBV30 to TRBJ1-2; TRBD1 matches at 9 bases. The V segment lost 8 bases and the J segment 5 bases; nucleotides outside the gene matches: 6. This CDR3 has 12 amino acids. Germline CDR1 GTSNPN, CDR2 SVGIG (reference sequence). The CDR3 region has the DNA TGTGCCGGAGACAGGGGGGGATATGGCTACACCTTC. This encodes CAGDRGGYGYTF.

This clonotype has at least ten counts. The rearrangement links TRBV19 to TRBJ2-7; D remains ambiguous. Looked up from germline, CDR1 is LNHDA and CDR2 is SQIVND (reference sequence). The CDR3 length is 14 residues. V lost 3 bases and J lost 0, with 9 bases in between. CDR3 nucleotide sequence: TGTGCCAGTAGTATCCGGCAAACCTCCTACGAGCAGTACTTC. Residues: CASSIRQTSYEQYF.

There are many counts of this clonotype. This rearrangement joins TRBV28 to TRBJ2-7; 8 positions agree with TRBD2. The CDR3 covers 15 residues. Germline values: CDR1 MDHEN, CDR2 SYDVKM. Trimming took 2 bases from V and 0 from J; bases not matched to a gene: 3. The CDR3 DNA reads TGTGCCAGCAGTTTAAGGGGACTAGTCTCCTACGAGCAGTACTTC. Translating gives CASSLRGLVSYEQYF.

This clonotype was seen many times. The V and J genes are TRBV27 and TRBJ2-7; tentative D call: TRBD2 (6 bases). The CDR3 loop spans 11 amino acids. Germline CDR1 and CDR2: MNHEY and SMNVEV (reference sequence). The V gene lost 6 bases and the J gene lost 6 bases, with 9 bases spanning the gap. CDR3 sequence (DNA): TGTGCCAGCAGGGCAGCGGGCGAGCAGTACTTC. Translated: CASRAAGEQYF.

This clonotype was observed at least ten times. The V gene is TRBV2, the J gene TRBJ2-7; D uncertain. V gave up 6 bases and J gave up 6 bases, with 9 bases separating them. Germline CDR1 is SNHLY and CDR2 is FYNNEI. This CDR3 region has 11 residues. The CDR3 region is CASSLLFEQYF. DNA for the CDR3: TGTGCCAGCAGCCTCCTGTTCGAGCAGTACTTC.

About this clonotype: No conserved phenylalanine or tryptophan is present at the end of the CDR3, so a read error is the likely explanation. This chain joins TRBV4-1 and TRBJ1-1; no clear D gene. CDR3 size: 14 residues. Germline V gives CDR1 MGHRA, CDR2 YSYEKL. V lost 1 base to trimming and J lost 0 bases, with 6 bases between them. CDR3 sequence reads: CASSQVVMNTEAFS. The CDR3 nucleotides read TGCGCCAGCAGCCAAGTGGTTATGAACACTGAAGCTTTCTCT.

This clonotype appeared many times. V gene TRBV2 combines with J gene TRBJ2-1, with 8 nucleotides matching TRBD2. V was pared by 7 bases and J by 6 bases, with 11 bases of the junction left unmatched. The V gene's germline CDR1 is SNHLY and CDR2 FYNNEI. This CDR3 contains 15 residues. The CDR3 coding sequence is TGTGCCAGCAACTCCGGGACTAGAGCCACCAATGAGCAGTTCTTC. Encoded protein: CASNSGTRATNEQFF. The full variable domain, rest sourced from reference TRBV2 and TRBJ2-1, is EPEVTQTPSHQVTQMGQEVILRCVPISNHLYFYWYRQILGQKVEFLVSFYNNEISEKSEIFDDQFSVERPDGSNFTLKIRSTKLEDSAMYFCASNSGTRATNEQFFGPGTRLTVL.

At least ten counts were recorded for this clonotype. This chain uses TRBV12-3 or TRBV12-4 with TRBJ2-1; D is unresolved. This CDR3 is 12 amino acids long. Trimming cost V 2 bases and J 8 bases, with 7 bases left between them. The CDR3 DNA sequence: TGTGCCAGCAGTTTATTTGTGGATGAGCAGTTCTTC. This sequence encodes CASSLFVDEQFF.